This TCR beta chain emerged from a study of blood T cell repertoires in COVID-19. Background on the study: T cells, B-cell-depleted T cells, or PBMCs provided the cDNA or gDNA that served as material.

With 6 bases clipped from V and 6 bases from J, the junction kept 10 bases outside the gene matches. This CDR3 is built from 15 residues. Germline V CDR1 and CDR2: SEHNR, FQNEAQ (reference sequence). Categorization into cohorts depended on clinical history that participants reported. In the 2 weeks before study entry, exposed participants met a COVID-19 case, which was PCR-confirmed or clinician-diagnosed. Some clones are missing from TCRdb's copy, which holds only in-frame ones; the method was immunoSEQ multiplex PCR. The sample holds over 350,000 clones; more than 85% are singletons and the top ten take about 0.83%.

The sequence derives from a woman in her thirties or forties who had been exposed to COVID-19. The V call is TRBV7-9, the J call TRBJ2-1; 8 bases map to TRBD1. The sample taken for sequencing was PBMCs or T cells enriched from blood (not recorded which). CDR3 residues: CASSLRQGQRNEQFF. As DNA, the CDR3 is TGTGCCAGCAGTTTGAGACAGGGGCAACGCAATGAGCAGTTCTTC.